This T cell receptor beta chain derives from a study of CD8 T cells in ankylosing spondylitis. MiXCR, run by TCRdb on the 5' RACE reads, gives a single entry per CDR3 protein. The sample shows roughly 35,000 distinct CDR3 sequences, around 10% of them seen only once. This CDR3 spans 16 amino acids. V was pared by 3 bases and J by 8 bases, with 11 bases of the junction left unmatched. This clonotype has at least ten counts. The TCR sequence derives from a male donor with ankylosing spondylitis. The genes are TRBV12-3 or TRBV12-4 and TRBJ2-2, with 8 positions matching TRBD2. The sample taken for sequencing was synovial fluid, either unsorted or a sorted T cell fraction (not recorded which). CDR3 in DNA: TGTGCCAGCAGTTTGCAGCGGGAGCCAGGTCATGGGGAGCTGTTTTTT. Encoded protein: CASSLQREPGHGELFF.